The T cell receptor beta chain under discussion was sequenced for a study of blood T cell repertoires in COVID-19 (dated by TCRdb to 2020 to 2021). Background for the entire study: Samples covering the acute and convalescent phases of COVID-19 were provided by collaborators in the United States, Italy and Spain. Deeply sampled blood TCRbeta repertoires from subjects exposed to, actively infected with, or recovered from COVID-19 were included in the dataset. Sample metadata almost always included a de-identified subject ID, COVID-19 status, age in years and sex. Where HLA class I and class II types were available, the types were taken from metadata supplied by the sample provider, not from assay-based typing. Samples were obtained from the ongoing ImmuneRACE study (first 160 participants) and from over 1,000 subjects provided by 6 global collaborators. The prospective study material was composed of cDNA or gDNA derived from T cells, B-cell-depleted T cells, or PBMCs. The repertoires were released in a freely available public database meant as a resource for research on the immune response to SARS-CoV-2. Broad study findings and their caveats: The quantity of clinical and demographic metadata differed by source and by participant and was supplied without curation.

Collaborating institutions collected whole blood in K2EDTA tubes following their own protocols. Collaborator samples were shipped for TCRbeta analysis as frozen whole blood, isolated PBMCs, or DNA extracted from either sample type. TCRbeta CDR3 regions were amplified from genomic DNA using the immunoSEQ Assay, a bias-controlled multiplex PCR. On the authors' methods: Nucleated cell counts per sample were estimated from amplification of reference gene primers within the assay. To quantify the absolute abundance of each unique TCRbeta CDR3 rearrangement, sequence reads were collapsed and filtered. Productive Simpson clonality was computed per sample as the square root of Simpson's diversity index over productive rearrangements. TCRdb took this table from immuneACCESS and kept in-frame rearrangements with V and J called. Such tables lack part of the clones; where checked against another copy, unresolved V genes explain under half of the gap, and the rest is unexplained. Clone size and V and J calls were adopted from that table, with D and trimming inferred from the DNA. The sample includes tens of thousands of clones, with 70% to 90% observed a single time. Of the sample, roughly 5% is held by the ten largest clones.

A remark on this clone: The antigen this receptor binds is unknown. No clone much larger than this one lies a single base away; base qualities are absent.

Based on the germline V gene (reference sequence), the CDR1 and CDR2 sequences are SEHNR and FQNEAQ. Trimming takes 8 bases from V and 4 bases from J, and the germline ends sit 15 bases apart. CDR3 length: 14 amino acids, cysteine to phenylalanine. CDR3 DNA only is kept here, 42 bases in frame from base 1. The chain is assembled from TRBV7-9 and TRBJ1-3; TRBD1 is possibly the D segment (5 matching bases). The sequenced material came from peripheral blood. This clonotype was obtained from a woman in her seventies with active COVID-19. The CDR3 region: CASYRSGKGNTIYF. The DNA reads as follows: TGTGCCAGCTACAGGTCTGGGAAGGGAAACACCATATATTTT.